This T cell receptor (beta chain) was captured in a study of cytomegalovirus exposure and HLA in healthy donors. General study findings and limits: In vitro assays verified that three CMV-associated chains recognized CMV antigens specifically. Data from an earlier analysis indicated that most TCR beta V segments were productive either about 90% or about 30% of the time.

A note on this clone: No antigen is known for it.

Unmatched junction bases numbered 5, after V lost 5 bases and J lost 4 bases. The CDR3 spans 14 residues. Germline CDR1 and CDR2: LNHDA and SQIVND (reference sequence). Both 60 Vbeta primers and 13 Jbeta primers went into the PCR. Sequencing was performed with immunoSEQ multiplex PCR; in TCRdb, only in-frame clones are kept and a portion is missing. Altogether roughly 100,000 clones are present, about two thirds being singletons, with the ten largest covering roughly 0.79%. The V gene is TRBV19, the J gene TRBJ1-5; 7 bases are a match to TRBD1. The TCR was taken from a boy younger than 18 in good health and CMV-seronegative. The sequenced material came from PBMCs. In DNA, the CDR3 is TGTGCCAGTAGTCCCCAACAGGGGAATCAGCCCCAGCATTTT. It codes for CASSPQQGNQPQHF.